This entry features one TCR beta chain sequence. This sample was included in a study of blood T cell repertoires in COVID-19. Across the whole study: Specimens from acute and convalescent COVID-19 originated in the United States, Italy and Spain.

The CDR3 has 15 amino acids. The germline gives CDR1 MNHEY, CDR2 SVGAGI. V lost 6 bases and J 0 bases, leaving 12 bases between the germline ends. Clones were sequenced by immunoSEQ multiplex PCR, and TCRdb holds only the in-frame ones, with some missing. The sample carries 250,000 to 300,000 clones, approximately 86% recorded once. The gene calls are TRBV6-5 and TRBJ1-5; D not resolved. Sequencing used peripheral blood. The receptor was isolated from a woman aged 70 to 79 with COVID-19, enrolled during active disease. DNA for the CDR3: TGTGCCAGCAGGCTGGACTCCTTTAGCAATCAGCCCCAGCATTTT. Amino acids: CASRLDSFSNQPQHF.